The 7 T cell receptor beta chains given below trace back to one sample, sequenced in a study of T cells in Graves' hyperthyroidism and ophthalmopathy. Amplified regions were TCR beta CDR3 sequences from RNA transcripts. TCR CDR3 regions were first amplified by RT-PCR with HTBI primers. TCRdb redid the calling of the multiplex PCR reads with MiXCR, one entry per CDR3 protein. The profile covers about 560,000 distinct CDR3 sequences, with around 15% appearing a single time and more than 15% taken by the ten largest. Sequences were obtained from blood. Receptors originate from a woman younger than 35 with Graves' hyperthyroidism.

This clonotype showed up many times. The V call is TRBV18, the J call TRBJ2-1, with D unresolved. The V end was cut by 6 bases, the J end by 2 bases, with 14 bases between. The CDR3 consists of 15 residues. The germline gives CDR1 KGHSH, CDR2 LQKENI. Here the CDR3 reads CASSPTRTTYNEQFF. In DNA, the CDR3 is TGTGCCAGCTCTCCGACTCGTACAACCTACAATGAGCAGTTCTTC.

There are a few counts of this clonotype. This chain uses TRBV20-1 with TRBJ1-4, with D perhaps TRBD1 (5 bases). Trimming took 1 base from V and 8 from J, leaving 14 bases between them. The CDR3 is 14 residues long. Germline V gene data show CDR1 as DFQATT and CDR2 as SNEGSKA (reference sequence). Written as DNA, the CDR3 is TGCAGTGCTAGAGGCCCAGGGACGGAAGAAAAACTGTTTTTT. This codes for CSARGPGTEEKLFF.

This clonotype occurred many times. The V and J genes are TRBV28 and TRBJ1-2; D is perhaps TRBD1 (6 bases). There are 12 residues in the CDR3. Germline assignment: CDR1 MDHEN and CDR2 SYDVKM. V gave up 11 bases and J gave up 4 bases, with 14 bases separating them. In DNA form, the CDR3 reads TGTGCCTCCTCCCGGACAGTCTATGGCTACACCTTC. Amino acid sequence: CASSRTVYGYTF.

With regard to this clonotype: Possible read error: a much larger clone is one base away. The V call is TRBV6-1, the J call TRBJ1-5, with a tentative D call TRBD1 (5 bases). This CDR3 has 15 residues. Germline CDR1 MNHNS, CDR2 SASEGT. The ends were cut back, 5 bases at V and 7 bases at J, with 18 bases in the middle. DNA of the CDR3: TGTGCCAGCAGTATTGGGTGGCAGGGCGGCCAGCCCCAGCATTTT. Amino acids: CASSIGWQGGQPQHF.

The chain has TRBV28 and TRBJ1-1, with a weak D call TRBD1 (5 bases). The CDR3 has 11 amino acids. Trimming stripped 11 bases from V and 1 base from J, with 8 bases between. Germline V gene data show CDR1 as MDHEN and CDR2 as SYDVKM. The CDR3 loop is CAGGGNTEAFF. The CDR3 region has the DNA TGTGCCGGGGGGGGGAACACTGAAGCTTTCTTT.

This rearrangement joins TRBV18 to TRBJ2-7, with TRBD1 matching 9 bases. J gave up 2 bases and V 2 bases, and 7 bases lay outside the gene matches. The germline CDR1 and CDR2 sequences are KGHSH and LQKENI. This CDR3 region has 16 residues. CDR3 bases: TGTGCCAGCTCACCAGGGGACAGGGTGCTAACCTACGAGCAGTACTTC. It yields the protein CASSPGDRVLTYEQYF.

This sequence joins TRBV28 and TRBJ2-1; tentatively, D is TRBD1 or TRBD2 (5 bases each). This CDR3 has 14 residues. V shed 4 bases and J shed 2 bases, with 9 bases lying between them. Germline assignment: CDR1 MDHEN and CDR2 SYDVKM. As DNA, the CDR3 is TGTGCCAGCAGTTGGGACGTAGCCTACAATGAGCAGTTCTTC. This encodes CASSWDVAYNEQFF. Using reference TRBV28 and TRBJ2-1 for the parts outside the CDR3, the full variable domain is DVKVTQSSRYLVKRTGEKVFLECVQDMDHENMFWYRQDPGLGLRLIYFSYDVKMKEKGDIPEGYSVSREKKERFSLILESASTNQTSMYLCASSWDVAYNEQFFGPGTRLTVL.